The next 14 T cell receptor beta chains were all read from a single sample in a study of cytomegalovirus exposure and HLA in healthy donors. Use of 60 Vbeta and 13 Jbeta primers characterized the PCR. Using immunoSEQ multiplex PCR, the repertoire was profiled, and TCRdb retains in-frame clones only, with some absent. In the table there are about 96,000 clones, approximately 75% of which are singletons. Sample: PBMCs. These TCRs come from a female donor in good health and CMV-seropositive.

J is TRBJ2-3 and V is TRBV15, with D perhaps TRBD1 (5 bases). This CDR3 contains 15 residues. Trimming stripped 6 bases from V and 4 bases from J, with 17 bases between. The germline gives CDR1 LNHNV, CDR2 YYDKDF (reference sequence). CDR3 loop: CATRRFWGGADTQYF. The DNA for the CDR3 is TGTGCCACCAGACGATTTTGGGGCGGCGCAGATACGCAGTATTTT. Full variable domain (missing parts from reference TRBV15 and TRBJ2-3): DAMVIQNPRYQVTQFGKPVTLSCSQTLNHNVMYWYQQKSSQAPKLLFHYYDKDFNNEADTPDNFQSRRPNTSFCFLDIRSPGLGDTAMYLCATRRFWGGADTQYFGPGTRLTVL.

This chain uses TRBV7-2 with TRBJ2-3, with 11 bases aligning to TRBD1. This CDR3 is built from 20 residues. CDR1 and CDR2 (germline): SGHTA, FQGNSA. The V and J ends lost 0 bases and 4 bases, in that order; junction bases with no gene match: 15. This CDR3 reads CASSLAGPGWDRGEADTQYF. The CDR3, as DNA: TGTGCCAGCAGCTTAGCGGGCCCGGGGTGGGACAGGGGGGAAGCAGATACGCAGTATTTT.

This clone was seen a single time. Given the absence of the conserved phenylalanine or tryptophan at the CDR3 end, a read error is likely. V usage is TRBV6-5 and J usage is TRBJ2-3; D is ambiguous. CDR3 length: 14 amino acids. Germline V gene data show CDR1 as MNHEY and CDR2 as SVGAGI. V was shortened by 5 bases and J by 0 bases, with 9 bases between the two germline ends. CDR3 loop: CASSDPYSTDTQYV. CDR3 DNA: TGTGCCAGCAGTGACCCGTACAGCACAGATACGCAGTATGTT.

J is TRBJ2-1 and V is TRBV30; TRBD2 aligns across 7 bases. V trimming: 5 bases; J trimming: 6 bases; junction bases outside the gene matches: 13. Germline CDR1 and CDR2: GTSNPN and SVGIG (reference sequence). The CDR3 covers 15 residues. DNA for the CDR3: TGTGCCTGGGGGGGAGCGGGAAAGTCGAGCAATGAGCAGTTCTTC. Amino acids: CAWGGAGKSSNEQFF. Together with reference TRBV30 and TRBJ2-1, the CDR3 gives the full variable domain: SQTIHQWPATLVQPVGSPLSLECTVEGTSNPNLYWYRQAAGRGLQLLFYSVGIGQISSEVPQNLSASRPQDRQFILSSKKLLLSDSGFYLCAWGGAGKSSNEQFFGPGTRLTVL.

J is TRBJ2-1 and V is TRBV9; D not certain. The ends were cut back, 4 bases at V and 6 bases at J, with 17 bases in the middle. The CDR3 loop spans 15 amino acids. Germline assignment: CDR1 SGDLS and CDR2 YYNGEE. CDR3 DNA: TGTGCCAGCAGCCACGCCAAGAGCCTCATCAATGAGCAGTTCTTC. The encoded protein is CASSHAKSLINEQFF.

V gene TRBV6-6 combines with J gene TRBJ2-5, with TRBD2 matching 10 bases. The CDR3 is made up of 15 amino acids. Germline trimming cut 7 bases from V and 4 bases from J; bases unmatched to any gene: 9. Germline CDR1 MNHNY, CDR2 SVGAGI (reference sequence). CDR3: CASTGTSAKGETQYF. DNA for the CDR3: TGTGCCAGCACCGGGACTAGCGCAAAGGGAGAGACCCAGTACTTC.

The rearrangement joins TRBV28 to TRBJ1-4, with 7 bases matching TRBD1. CDR3 length equals 15 residues. CDR1 and CDR2 (germline): MDHEN, SYDVKM. The V gene end was trimmed by 5 bases and the J gene end by 1 base; junction bases not matched to a gene: 4. CDR3 region: CASSPDRETNEKLFF. CDR3 nucleotide sequence: TGTGCCAGCAGTCCAGACAGGGAAACTAATGAAAAACTGTTTTTT.

This clone was seen a handful of times. This chain joins TRBV6-5 and TRBJ2-2; 8 bases are a match to TRBD1. This CDR3 is 16 amino acids long. Germline V gives CDR1 MNHEY, CDR2 SVGAGI. The junction had 3 bases not matched to a gene; V was cut back by 2 bases and J by 1 base. The CDR3 spells CASSYADRENTGELFF. CDR3 nucleotide sequence: TGTGCCAGCAGTTACGCGGACAGGGAGAACACCGGGGAGCTGTTTTTT.

This chain joins TRBV4-1 and TRBJ2-7; 10 positions match TRBD2. CDR1 MGHRA and CDR2 YSYEKL come from the germline V gene. The V segment lost 4 bases and the J segment 2 bases; nucleotides outside the gene matches: 5. This CDR3 spans 15 amino acids. Here the CDR3 reads CASSRLAGVTYEQYF. The DNA for the CDR3 is TGCGCCAGCAGCCGCCTAGCGGGGGTTACCTACGAGCAGTACTTC.

The chain carries TRBV28 and TRBJ1-5, with 7 bases that match TRBD1. CDR3 length equals 15 residues. Trimming took 4 bases from V and 3 from J; bases not matched to a gene: 6. From germline, CDR1 is MDHEN and CDR2 SYDVKM. The CDR3 loop reads CASSSGQVLNQPQHF. The CDR3 coding sequence is TGTGCCAGCAGTTCCGGACAGGTTCTCAATCAGCCCCAGCATTTT. Full variable domain (remainder filled in from reference TRBV28 and TRBJ1-5): DVKVTQSSRYLVKRTGEKVFLECVQDMDHENMFWYRQDPGLGLRLIYFSYDVKMKEKGDIPEGYSVSREKKERFSLILESASTNQTSMYLCASSSGQVLNQPQHFGDGTRLSIL.

This clone showed up just a few times. V usage is TRBV28 and J usage is TRBJ2-7, with D tentatively TRBD1 (6 bases). CDR3 length: 14 amino acids. V lost 2 bases to trimming and J lost 3 bases, with 11 bases between them. Germline CDR1 MDHEN, CDR2 SYDVKM. CDR3 region: CASSLGDTYYEQYF. CDR3 coding DNA: TGTGCCAGCAGTTTAGGGGACACCTACTACGAGCAGTACTTC.

J is TRBJ2-2 and V is TRBV5-6; 11 bases fit TRBD1. CDR1 and CDR2 (germline): SGHDT, YYEEEE. The ends lost 6 bases at V and 5 bases at J; junction bases unmatched: 9. This CDR3 comprises 16 residues. The CDR3 DNA is TGTGCCAGCACCCGGGACAGGGGGAAGGAAACCGGGGAGCTGTTTTTT. Translated: CASTRDRGKETGELFF.

The chain is built from TRBV15 and TRBJ2-7; D is perhaps TRBD1 (5 bases). Trimming pared 0 bases from V and 6 bases from J, leaving 12 bases between. From germline, CDR1 is LNHNV and CDR2 YYDKDF (reference sequence). The CDR3 sequence is 14 residues long. CDR3 bases: TGTGCCACCAGCAGAGAGAAGGGTCAGGGCGAGCAGTACTTC. Protein sequence: CATSREKGQGEQYF.

CDR3 DNA: TGCGCCAGCAGCTCTGGACAGGCATCTAATGAAAAACTGTTTTTT. Its translation is CASSSGQASNEKLFF. This chain uses TRBV5-1 with TRBJ1-4; 7 bases fit TRBD1. Germline lookup yields CDR1 SGHRS and CDR2 YFSETQ. The CDR3 covers 15 residues. The V segment lost 3 bases and the J segment 3 bases; nucleotides outside the gene matches: 5.